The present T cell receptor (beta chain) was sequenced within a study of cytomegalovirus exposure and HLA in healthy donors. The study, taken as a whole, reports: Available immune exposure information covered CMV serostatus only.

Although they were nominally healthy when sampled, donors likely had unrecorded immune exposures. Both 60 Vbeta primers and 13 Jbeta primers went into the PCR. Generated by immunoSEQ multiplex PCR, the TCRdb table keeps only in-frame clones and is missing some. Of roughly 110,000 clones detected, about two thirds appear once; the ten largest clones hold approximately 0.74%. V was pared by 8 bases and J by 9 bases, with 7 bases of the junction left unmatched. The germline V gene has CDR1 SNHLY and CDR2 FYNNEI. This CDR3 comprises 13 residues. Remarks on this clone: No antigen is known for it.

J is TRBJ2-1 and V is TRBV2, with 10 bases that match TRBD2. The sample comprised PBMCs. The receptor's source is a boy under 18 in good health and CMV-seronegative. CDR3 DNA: TGTGCCAGCCACTCCGGGACTAGCGCTGAGCAGTTCTTC. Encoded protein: CASHSGTSAEQFF. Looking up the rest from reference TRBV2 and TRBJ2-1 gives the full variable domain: EPEVTQTPSHQVTQMGQEVILRCVPISNHLYFYWYRQILGQKVEFLVSFYNNEISEKSEIFDDQFSVERPDGSNFTLKIRSTKLEDSAMYFCASHSGTSAEQFFGPGTRLTVL.